Each of the 2 T cell receptor beta chains below was sequenced from the same sample in a study of blood T cell repertoires in COVID-19. This table comes from immunoSEQ multiplex PCR, and its TCRdb copy is limited to in-frame clones, with some not included. The sample includes 250,000 to 400,000 clones, about 88% of them seen just once. The sequenced sample was PBMCs or T cells enriched from blood (not recorded which). The receptors stem from a man aged 55 to 70 who had recovered from COVID-19.

The rearrangement joins TRBV5-1 to TRBJ2-1, with D maybe TRBD1 (5 bases). CDR1 is SGHRS and CDR2 is YFSETQ in the germline V gene. The CDR3 loop spans 11 amino acids. V shed 4 bases and J shed 8 bases, with 7 bases lying between them. The CDR3 bases are TGCGCCAGCAGCCCAGGGTATGAGCAGTTCTTC. The encoded protein is CASSPGYEQFF.

This rearrangement joins TRBV12-5 to TRBJ2-7; D not certain. The CDR3 spans 15 residues. Germline V gene data show CDR1 as LGHNT and CDR2 as FRNRAP. Trimming left V 2 bases short and J 4 bases short, with 15 bases between. In DNA, the CDR3 is TGTGCTAGTGGTTTGACGCAAACCTCTACTTACGAGCAGTACTTC. It translates to CASGLTQTSTYEQYF. Full variable domain (outside the CDR3, taken from reference TRBV12-5 and TRBJ2-7): DARVTQTPRHKVTEMGQEVTMRCQPILGHNTVFWYRQTMMQGLELLAYFRNRAPLDDSGMPKDRFSAEMPDATLATLKIQPSEPRDSAVYFCASGLTQTSTYEQYFGPGTRLTVT.